The rows below give T cell receptor beta chains drawn from one sample of a study of blood T cell repertoires in COVID-19. Profiling relied on immunoSEQ multiplex PCR, and the TCRdb table lists in-frame clones only, not all of them. The repertoire holds approximately 400,000 clones, with approximately 91% as singletons. The sequenced sample was PBMCs or T cells enriched from blood (not recorded which). Receptors were obtained from a middle-aged woman who had been exposed to COVID-19. The CDR3 runs from the conserved cysteine through the conserved F or W. D genes are given only for firm matches. Size is stated for part of the rows, as once, few or many counts, or as a class when the clone is expanded.

V	size	D	J	DNA	CDR3
TRBV10-3	.	.	TRBJ2-7	TGTGCCATCAGAGACGGGGTATCCTACGAGCAGTACTTC	CAIRDGVSYEQYF
TRBV2	.	TRBD1	TRBJ1-2	TGTGCCAGCAGTTCTACCTGGACAGGGACTAACTATGGCTACACCTTC	CASSSTWTGTNYGYTF
TRBV3-1/TRBV3-2	.	.	TRBJ2-3	TGTGCCAGCAGCCAACAGGGGGGAAGCACAGATACGCAGTATTTT	CASSQQGGSTDTQYF
TRBV30	.	TRBD1	TRBJ1-6	TGTGCCTGGAGTGTATCCCGGACAGGGGTACTAGATTCACCCCTCCACTTT	CAWSVSRTGVLDSPLHF
TRBV19	.	.	TRBJ1-4	TGTGCCAGTAGTAACCTCAGAGGTACAACTAATGAAAAACTGTTTTTT	CASSNLRGTTNEKLFF
TRBV5-1	.	.	TRBJ2-1	TGCGCCAGCAGCTTGGTTCAGGGGATGAATGAGCAGTTCTTC	CASSLVQGMNEQFF
TRBV18	.	TRBD2	TRBJ2-1	TGTGCCAGCTCATTTGCTAGCGGGGGCTCCTACAATGAGCAGTTCTTC	CASSFASGGSYNEQFF
TRBV15	.	.	TRBJ2-5	TGTGCCACCAGCAGAGATAAGGGGGACCAAGAGACCCAGTACTTC	CATSRDKGDQETQYF
TRBV30	.	TRBD2	TRBJ2-5	TGTGCCTGGAGGCCGACTATAGCGGGAGGCCGTTTCGAGACCCAGTACTTC	CAWRPTIAGGRFETQYF
TRBV20-1	.	.	TRBJ1-4	TGCAGTGCTAGGAGTGAAAAACTGTTTTTT	CSARSEKLFF
TRBV18	.	TRBD1	TRBJ1-1	TGTGCCAGCTCACCACCGGGGACAGGATTAACGAACACTGAAGCTTTCTTT	CASSPPGTGLTNTEAFF
TRBV19	once	.	TRBJ1-5	TGTGCCAGTACCTCTCCCGGACAGTACAATCAGCCCCAGCATTTT	CASTSPGQYNQPQHF
TRBV14	.	.	TRBJ1-3	TGTGCCAGCAGCCAAGATCAGGGGACGGCGAGCTCTGGAAACACCATATATTTT	CASSQDQGTASSGNTIYF
TRBV7-2	.	.	TRBJ1-4	TGTGCCAGCAGTTATTACTTCGCAACTAATGAAAAACTGTTTTTT	CASSYYFATNEKLFF
TRBV19	.	.	TRBJ1-4	TGTGCCAGTAGCAGAACGAAACGGGAACTGTTTTTT	CASSRTKRELFF
TRBV5-1	.	.	TRBJ1-3	TGCGCCAGCAGACAAGCCCAAGGGAGCGCTGGAAACACCATATATTTT	CASRQAQGSAGNTIYF
TRBV19	.	TRBD1	TRBJ1-1	TGTGCCAGTAGTATACGCGGACAGGGTGGGAACACTGAAGCTTTCTTT	CASSIRGQGGNTEAFF
TRBV19	.	TRBD1	TRBJ1-2	TGTGCCAGTAGAAGGGGGACAGGGAACCCTAACTATGGCTACACCTTC	CASRRGTGNPNYGYTF
TRBV16	.	.	TRBJ1-1	TGTGCCAGCAGACAGGGAAACACTGAAGCTTTCTTT	CASRQGNTEAFF
TRBV7-8	.	.	TRBJ1-1	TGTGCCAGCAGCTTAGGGGCAGGCCTCCGGAACACTGAAGCTTTCTTT	CASSLGAGLRNTEAFF
TRBV7-2	.	.	TRBJ1-6	TGTGCCAGCAGCCTAAGGAGGGAAGGATCACCCCTCCACTTT	CASSLRREGSPLHF
TRBV5-1	.	.	TRBJ1-2	TGCGCCAGCAGCGGCGCGGGGGCAGGGCGTCCCCTTTCAGGTGGCTACACCTTC	CASSGAGAGRPLSGGYTF
TRBV2	once	TRBD1	TRBJ1-4	TGTGCCAGCAGATCAGGGGGCGTGACTAATGAAAAACTGTTTTTT	CASRSGGVTNEKLFF
TRBV7-9	.	.	TRBJ2-5	TGTGCCAGCAGCTCCGAAACCGGGACCCAGTACTTC	CASSSETGTQYF
TRBV18	.	TRBD1	TRBJ2-5	TGTGCCAGCTCACCCGGGACAGGGGGCACAGAGACCCAGTACTTC	CASSPGTGGTETQYF
TRBV19	once	TRBD2	TRBJ2-1	TGTGCCAGTAGCCTGACTAGCGGAGATTACAATGAGCAGTTCTTC	CASSLTSGDYNEQFF
TRBV11-3	.	TRBD2	TRBJ2-1	TGTGCCAGCAATAAAGCGGGAGGGCCCTCCTACAATGAGCAGTTCTTC	CASNKAGGPSYNEQFF
TRBV28	.	TRBD1	TRBJ1-6	TGTGCCAGCAGCCAAACGGACAGGGGCCGTTCACCCCTCCACTTT	CASSQTDRGRSPLHF
TRBV5-5	.	.	TRBJ1-2	TGTGCCAGCAGCTACGCGCAGGGTGGCTACACCTTC	CASSYAQGGYTF
TRBV7-2	.	.	TRBJ2-7	TGTGCCAGCAGCATCTCCAATCGGGCGGGGATCAACGAGCAGTACTTC	CASSISNRAGINEQYF
TRBV5-1	.	TRBD1	TRBJ2-1	TGCGCCAGCAGCTCACCGGGACAGTACAATGAGCAGTTCTTC	CASSSPGQYNEQFF
TRBV7-3	.	.	TRBJ2-2	TGTGCCAGCAGCTTAGGGGCAGGCAACGGGGAGCTGTTTTTT	CASSLGAGNGELFF
TRBV6-5	.	TRBD1	TRBJ2-2	TGTGCCAGCAGACGACAGGGCTTGAACACCGGGGAGCTGTTTTTT	CASRRQGLNTGELFF
TRBV19	.	TRBD1	TRBJ1-5	TGTGCCAGTAGGGACAGGGGAAATCAGCCCCAGCATTTT	CASRDRGNQPQHF
TRBV19	.	.	TRBJ1-1	TGTGCCAGTAGCCTTGAGGGCACTGAAGCTTTCTTT	CASSLEGTEAFF
TRBV6-5	.	TRBD1	TRBJ2-2	TGTGCCAGCAGGTGGGACAGGACCACCGGGGAGCTGTTTTTT	CASRWDRTTGELFF
TRBV19	.	TRBD2	TRBJ2-1	TGTGCCAGTAGTAAGGAGCGGGATAACTACAATGAGCAGTTCTTC	CASSKERDNYNEQFF
TRBV6-2/TRBV6-3	.	.	TRBJ2-3	TGTGCCAGCAGTTCCCCGGGACACCATTCCACAGATACGCAGTATTTT	CASSSPGHHSTDTQYF
TRBV5-4	.	TRBD2	TRBJ2-3	TGTGCCAGCAGCCCTGTGGCGAGCGGGACCACAGTTACGCAGTATTTT	CASSPVASGTTVTQYF
TRBV12-3/TRBV12-4	.	.	TRBJ2-5	TGTGCCAGCAGTTTGGCACCCAACGAGACCCAGTACTTC	CASSLAPNETQYF
TRBV27	.	TRBD1	TRBJ1-1	TGTGCCAGCAGGAAGGGGGCGCAGGGCACTGAAGCTTTCTTT	CASRKGAQGTEAFF
TRBV3-1/TRBV3-2	.	TRBD2	TRBJ2-5	TGTGCCAGCAGCCACCTAGCGGAGTTGGCCCAAGAGACCCAGTACTTC	CASSHLAELAQETQYF
TRBV6-5	.	TRBD1	TRBJ1-2	TGTGCCAGCAGGACAGGGCCGGAAAGCTATGGCTACACCTTC	CASRTGPESYGYTF
TRBV15	.	.	TRBJ2-4	TGTGCCACCAGCAGAGATCGGGGAAACATTCAGTACTTC	CATSRDRGNIQYF
TRBV2	.	.	TRBJ2-7	TGTGCCATACTAAACAGGCTCTCCTACGAGCAGTACTTC	CAILNRLSYEQYF
TRBV7-9	.	.	TRBJ2-1	TGTGCCAGCAGCTTAAGGCGGGCGAGCTCCTACAATGAGCAGTTCTTC	CASSLRRASSYNEQFF
TRBV19	.	TRBD1	TRBJ1-5	TGTGCCAGTAGTATCGGGACAGGGCGATTCAGCAATCAGCCCCAGCATTTT	CASSIGTGRFSNQPQHF
TRBV2	.	.	TRBJ1-3	TGTGCCAGCCAGTTACGCTCTGGAAACACCATATATTTT	CASQLRSGNTIYF
TRBV27	once	.	TRBJ1-2	TGTGCCAGCAGTCCCACCCTCATAATTAGAAACTATGGCTACACCTTC	CASSPTLIIRNYGYTF
TRBV3-1/TRBV3-2	.	TRBD2	TRBJ2-1	TGTGCCAGCAGCCGAACTAGCGGGGGGTACAATGAGCAGTTCTTC	CASSRTSGGYNEQFF
TRBV20-1	.	TRBD1	TRBJ1-1	TGCAGTGCTGGGGACAGGGGCGCTTTCTTT	CSAGDRGAFF
TRBV3-1/TRBV3-2	.	.	TRBJ2-1	TGTGCCAGCAGCCAAGATGAGTTAGTTGTAGAGCAGTTCTTC	CASSQDELVVEQFF
TRBV6-5	.	.	TRBJ2-7	TGTGCCAGCAACTTGAACGGGGGGCCCTACGAGCAGTACTTC	CASNLNGGPYEQYF